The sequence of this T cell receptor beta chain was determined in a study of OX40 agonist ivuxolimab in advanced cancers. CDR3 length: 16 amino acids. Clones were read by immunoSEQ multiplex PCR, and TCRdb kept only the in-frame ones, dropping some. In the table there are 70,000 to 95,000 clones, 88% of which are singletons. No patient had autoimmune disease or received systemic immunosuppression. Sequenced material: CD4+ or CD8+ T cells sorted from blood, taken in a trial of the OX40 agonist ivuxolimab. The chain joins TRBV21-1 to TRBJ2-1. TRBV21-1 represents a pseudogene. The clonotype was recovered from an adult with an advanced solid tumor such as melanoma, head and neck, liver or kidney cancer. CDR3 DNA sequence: TGTGCCAGCAGCAAGTGTGACGGCCTCTCCTACAATGAGCAGTTCTTC. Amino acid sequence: CASSKCDGLSYNEQFF.